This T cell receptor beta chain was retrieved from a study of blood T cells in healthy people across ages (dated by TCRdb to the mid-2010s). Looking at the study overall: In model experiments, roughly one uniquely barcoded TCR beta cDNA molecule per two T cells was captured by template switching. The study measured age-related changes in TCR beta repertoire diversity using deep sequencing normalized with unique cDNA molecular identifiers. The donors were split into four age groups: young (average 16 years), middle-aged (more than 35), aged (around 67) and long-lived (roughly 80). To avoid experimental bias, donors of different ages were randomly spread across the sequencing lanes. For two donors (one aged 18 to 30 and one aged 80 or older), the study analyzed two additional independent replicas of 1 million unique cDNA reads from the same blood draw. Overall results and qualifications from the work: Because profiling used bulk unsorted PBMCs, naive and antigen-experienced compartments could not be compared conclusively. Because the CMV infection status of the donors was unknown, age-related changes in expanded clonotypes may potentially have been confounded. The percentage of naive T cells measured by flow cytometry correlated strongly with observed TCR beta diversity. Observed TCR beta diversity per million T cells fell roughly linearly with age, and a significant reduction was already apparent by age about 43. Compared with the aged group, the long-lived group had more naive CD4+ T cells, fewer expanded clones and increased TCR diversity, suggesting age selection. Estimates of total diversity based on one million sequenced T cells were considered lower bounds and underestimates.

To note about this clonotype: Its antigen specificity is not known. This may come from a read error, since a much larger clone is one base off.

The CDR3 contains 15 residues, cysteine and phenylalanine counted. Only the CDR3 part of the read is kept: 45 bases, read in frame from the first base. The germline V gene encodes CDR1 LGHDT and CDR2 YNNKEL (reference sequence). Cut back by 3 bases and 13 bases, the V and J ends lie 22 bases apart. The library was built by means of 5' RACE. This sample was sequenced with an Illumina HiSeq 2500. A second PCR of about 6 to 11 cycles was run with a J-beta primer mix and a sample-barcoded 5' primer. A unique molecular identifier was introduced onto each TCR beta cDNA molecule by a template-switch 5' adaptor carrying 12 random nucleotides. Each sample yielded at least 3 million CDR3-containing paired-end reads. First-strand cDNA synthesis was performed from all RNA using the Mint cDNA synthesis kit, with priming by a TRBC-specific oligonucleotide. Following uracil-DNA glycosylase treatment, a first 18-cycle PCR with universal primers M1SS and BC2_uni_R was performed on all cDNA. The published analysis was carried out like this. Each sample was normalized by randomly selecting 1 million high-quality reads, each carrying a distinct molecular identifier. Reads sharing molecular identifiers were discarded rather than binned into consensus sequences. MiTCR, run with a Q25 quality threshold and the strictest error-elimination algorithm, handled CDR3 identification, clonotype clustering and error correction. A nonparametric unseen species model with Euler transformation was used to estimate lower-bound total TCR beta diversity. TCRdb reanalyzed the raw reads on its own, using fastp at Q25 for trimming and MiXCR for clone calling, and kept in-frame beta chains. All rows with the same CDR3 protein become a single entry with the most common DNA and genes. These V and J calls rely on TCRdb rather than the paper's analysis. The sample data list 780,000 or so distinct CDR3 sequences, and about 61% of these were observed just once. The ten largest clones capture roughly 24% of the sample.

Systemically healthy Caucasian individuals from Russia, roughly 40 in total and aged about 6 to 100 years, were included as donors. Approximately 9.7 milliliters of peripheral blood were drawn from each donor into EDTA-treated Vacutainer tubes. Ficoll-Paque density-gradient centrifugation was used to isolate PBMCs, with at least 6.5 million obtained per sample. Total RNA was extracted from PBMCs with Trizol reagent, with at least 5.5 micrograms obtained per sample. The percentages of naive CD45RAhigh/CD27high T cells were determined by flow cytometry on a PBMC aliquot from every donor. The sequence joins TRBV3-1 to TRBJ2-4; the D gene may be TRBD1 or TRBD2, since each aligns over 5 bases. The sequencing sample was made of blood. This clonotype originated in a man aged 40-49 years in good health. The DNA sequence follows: TGTGCCAGCAGCCATTACACCGGGACGGCTGGTGGGCAGTACTTC. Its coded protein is CASSHYTGTAGGQYF.